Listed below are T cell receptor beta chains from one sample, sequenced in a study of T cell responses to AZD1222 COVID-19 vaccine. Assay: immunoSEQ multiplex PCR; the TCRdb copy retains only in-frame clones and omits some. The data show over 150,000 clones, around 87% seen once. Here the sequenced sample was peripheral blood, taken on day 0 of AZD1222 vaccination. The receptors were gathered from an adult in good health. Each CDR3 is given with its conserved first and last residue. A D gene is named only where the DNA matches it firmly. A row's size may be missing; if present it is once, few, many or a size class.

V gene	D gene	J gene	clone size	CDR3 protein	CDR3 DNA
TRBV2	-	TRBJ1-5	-	CASRPAGGIPNQPQHF	TGTGCCAGCAGGCCCGCCGGGGGCATACCCAATCAGCCCCAGCATTTT
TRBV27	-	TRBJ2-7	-	CASSPRMSPEQYF	TGTGCCAGCAGCCCCCGAATGTCCCCTGAGCAGTACTTC
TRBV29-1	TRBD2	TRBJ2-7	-	CSVELADYEQYF	TGCAGCGTTGAGCTAGCGGACTACGAGCAGTACTTC
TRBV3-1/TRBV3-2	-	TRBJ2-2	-	CASSQERYTGELFF	TGTGCCAGCAGCCAAGAGCGGTATACCGGGGAGCTGTTTTTT
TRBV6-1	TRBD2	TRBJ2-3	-	CASSELAGWDTQYF	TGTGCCAGCAGTGAACTAGCGGGATGGGATACGCAGTATTTT
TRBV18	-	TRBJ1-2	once	CASSPRGAVSYGYTF	TGTGCCAGCTCACCGAGGGGGGCAGTGAGTTATGGCTACACCTTC
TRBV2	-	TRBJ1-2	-	CASRTATEWAVGYTF	TGTGCCAGCAGGACCGCTACAGAATGGGCCGTCGGCTACACCTTC
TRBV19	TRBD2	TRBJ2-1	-	CASSNLAGGRNEQFF	TGTGCCAGTAGCAATCTAGCGGGAGGTCGCAATGAGCAGTTCTTC
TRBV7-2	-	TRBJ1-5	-	CASSLRQGSNQPQHF	TGTGCCAGCAGCTTAAGGCAGGGTTCGAATCAGCCCCAGCATTTT
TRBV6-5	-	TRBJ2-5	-	CASSYTGAAETQYF	TGTGCCAGCAGTTATACGGGAGCGGCAGAGACCCAGTACTTC
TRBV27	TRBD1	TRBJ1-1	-	CASSPESYRGRLYTEAFF	TGTGCCAGCAGTCCCGAATCTTACAGGGGGCGGCTGTACACTGAAGCTTTCTTT
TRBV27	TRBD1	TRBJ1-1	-	CASSSGGGQGEAFF	TGTGCCAGCAGCTCAGGGGGGGGGCAGGGTGAAGCTTTCTTT
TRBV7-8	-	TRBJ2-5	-	CASSFGATWDGERETQYF	TGTGCCAGCAGCTTTGGGGCCACTTGGGACGGGGAAAGGGAGACCCAGTACTTC
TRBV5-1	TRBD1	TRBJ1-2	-	CASSPMSGQGGGYTF	TGCGCCAGCAGCCCCATGTCGGGACAGGGGGGGGGCTACACCTTC
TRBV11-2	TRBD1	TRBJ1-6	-	CASSQGAGVGNSPLHF	TGTGCCAGCAGCCAGGGGGCAGGGGTTGGCAATTCACCCCTCCACTTT
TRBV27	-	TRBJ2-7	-	CASSLSRAASYEQYF	TGTGCCAGCAGTTTATCGAGGGCGGCCTCCTACGAGCAGTACTTC
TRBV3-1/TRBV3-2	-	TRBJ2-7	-	CASSQGLTGDEQYF	TGTGCCAGCAGCCAAGGCCTGACAGGTGACGAGCAGTACTTC
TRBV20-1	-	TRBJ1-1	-	CSASRLGMGTEAFF	TGCAGTGCTAGTCGACTGGGGATGGGAACTGAAGCTTTCTTT
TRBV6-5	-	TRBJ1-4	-	CASSSSGTANEKLFF	TGTGCCAGCAGTTCCTCCGGGACCGCTAATGAAAAACTGTTTTTT
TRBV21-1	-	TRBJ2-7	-	CASSEARDRPFYEQYF	TGTGCCAGCAGCGAGGCCCGGGACAGACCCTTCTACGAGCAGTACTTC
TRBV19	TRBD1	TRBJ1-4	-	CASRAGTGGAGEKLFF	TGTGCCAGTAGGGCCGGGACAGGGGGCGCCGGTGAAAAACTGTTTTTT
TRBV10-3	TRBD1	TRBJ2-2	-	CAMSDRGFTGELFF	TGTGCCATGTCGGACAGGGGGTTTACCGGGGAGCTGTTTTTT
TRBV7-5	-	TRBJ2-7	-	CVRNARRGWSF	TGTGTCAGAAACGCCCGGAGAGGGTGGTCCTTC
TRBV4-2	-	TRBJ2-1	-	CASSQETGEQFF	TGTGCCAGCAGCCAAGAGACGGGGGAGCAGTTCTTC
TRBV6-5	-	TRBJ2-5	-	CASTLFSGLQETQYF	TGTGCCAGCACCCTATTTTCGGGACTTCAAGAGACCCAGTACTTC
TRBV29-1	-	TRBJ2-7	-	CSVVTGPIGGLPIGEQYF	TGCAGCGTAGTTACCGGGCCTATCGGTGGGCTTCCCATCGGCGAGCAGTACTTC
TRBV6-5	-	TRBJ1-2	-	CASSSQSNYGYTF	TGTGCCAGCAGCTCCCAGTCTAACTATGGCTACACCTTC
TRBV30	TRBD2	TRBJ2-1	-	CAWSVSLTSASYNEQFF	TGTGCCTGGAGTGTAAGCCTGACTAGCGCCTCCTACAATGAGCAGTTCTTC
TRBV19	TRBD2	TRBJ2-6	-	CASSMSGTHSGANVLTF	TGTGCCAGTAGTATGAGCGGGACCCACTCTGGGGCCAACGTCCTGACTTTC
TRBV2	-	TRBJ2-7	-	CASSEIGYEQYF	TGTGCCAGCAGTGAAATCGGCTACGAGCAGTACTTC
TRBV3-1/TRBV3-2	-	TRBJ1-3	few	CASSQHRVASSGNTIYF	TGTGCCAGCAGCCAGCACAGGGTTGCGAGTTCTGGAAACACCATATATTTT
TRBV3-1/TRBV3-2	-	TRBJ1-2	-	CASSRNRGVWYGYTF	TGTGCCAGCAGCCGGAATAGGGGGGTGTGGTATGGCTACACCTTC
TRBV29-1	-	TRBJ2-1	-	CSVGDVTNEQFF	TGCAGCGTGGGGGACGTAACCAATGAGCAGTTCTTC
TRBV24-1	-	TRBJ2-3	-	CATSEGVRGTDTQYF	TGTGCCACCAGTGAAGGGGTCCGTGGGACAGATACGCAGTATTTT
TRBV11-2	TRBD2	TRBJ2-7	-	CASSQGLAGTYEQYF	TGTGCCAGCAGCCAAGGGCTAGCGGGGACCTACGAGCAGTACTTC
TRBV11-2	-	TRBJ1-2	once	CASSLMGKGYGYTF	TGTGCCAGCAGCCTTATGGGGAAGGGCTATGGCTACACCTTC
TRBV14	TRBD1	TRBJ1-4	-	CASSQGDRGANEKLFF	TGTGCCAGCAGCCAAGGGGACAGGGGAGCGAATGAAAAACTGTTTTTT
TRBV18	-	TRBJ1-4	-	CASSSGATNEKLFF	TGTGCCAGCAGCTCCGGCGCAACTAATGAAAAACTGTTTTTT
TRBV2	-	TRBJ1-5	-	CASNEGVTSNQPQHF	TGTGCCAGCAACGAAGGGGTAACTAGCAATCAGCCCCAGCATTTT
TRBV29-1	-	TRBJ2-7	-	CSVEGSSQNEQYF	TGCAGCGTTGAAGGTAGCTCCCAAAACGAGCAGTACTTC
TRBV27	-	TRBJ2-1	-	CASSPLGSRENEQFF	TGTGCCAGCAGTCCCCTAGGGTCCCGGGAGAATGAGCAGTTCTTC
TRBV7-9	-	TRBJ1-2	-	CASSHSSNYGYTF	TGTGCCAGCAGCCACAGTAGCAACTATGGCTACACCTTC
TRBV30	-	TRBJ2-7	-	CAWSLPWGEQYF	TGTGCCTGGAGTCTACCCTGGGGCGAGCAGTACTTC